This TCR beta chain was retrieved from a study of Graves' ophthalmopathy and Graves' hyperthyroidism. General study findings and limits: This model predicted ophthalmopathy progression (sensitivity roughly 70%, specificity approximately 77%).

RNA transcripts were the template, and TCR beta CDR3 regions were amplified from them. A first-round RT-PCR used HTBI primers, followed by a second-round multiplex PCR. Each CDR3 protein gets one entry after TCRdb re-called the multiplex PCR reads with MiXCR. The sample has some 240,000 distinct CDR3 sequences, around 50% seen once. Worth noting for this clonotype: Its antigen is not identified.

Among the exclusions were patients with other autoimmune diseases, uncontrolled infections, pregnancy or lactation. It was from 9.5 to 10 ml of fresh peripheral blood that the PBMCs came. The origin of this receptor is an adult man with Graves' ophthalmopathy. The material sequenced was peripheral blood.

DNA of the CDR3: TGTGCCAGCAGCGACCGGGGGACAGCCCTGGGGGAGACCCAGTACTTC. This sequence encodes CASSDRGTALGETQYF. This chain uses TRBV12-3 or TRBV12-4 with TRBJ2-5; D is possibly TRBD1 (7 bases). This CDR3 comprises 16 residues. Trimming cost V 6 bases and J 5 bases, with 22 bases left between them.